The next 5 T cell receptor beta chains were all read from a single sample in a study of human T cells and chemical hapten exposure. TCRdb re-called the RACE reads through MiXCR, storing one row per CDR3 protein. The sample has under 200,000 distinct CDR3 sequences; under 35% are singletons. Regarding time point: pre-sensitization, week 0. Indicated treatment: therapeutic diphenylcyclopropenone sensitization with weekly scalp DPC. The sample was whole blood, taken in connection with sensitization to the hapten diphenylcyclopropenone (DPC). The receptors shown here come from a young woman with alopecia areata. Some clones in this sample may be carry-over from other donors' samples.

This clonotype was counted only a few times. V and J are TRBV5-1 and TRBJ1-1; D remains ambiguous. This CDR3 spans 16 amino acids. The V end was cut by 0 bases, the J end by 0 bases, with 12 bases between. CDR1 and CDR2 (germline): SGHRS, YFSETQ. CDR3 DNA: TGCGCCAGCAGCTTGGAGTCCGAGAGAATGAACACTGAAGCTTTCTTT. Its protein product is CASSLESERMNTEAFF.

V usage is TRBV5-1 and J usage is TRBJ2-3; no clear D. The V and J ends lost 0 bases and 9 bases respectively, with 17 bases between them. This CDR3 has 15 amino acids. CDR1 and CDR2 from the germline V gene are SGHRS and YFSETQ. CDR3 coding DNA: TGCGCCAGCAGCTTGGGCCATACGTCGGGCCAAACGCAGTATTTT. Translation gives CASSLGHTSGQTQYF.

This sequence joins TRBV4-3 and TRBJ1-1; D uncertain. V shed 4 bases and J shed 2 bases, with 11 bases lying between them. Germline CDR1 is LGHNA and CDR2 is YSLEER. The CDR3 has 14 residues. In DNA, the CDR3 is TGCGCCAGCAGCCCTGACTGGGGAAACACTGAAGCTTTCTTT. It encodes CASSPDWGNTEAFF.

The CDR3, as DNA: TGCGCCAGCAGCTTGGACCTAGCGGGGTTTACGCAGTATTTT. It translates to CASSLDLAGFTQYF. The chain employs TRBV5-1 and TRBJ2-3; 9 positions agree with TRBD2. The germline V gene encodes CDR1 SGHRS and CDR2 YFSETQ. Trimming cost V 0 bases and J 8 bases; bases outside gene matches: 4. The CDR3 extends over 14 amino acids.

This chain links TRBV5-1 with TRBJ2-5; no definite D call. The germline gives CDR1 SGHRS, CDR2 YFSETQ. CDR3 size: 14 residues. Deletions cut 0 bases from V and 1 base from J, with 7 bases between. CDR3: CASSLGLVQETQYF. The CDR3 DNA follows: TGCGCCAGCAGCTTGGGGCTGGTCCAAGAGACCCAGTACTTC.